This T cell receptor (beta chain) appears in the sequencing data of a study of blood T cell repertoires in COVID-19. Whole-study context: Acute and convalescent COVID-19 samples came from the United States, Italy and Spain.

In the source study's methods: How many nucleated cells were present was estimated from reference gene primer amplification. Profiling relied on immunoSEQ multiplex PCR, and the TCRdb table lists in-frame clones only, not all of them. V, J and clone size are taken as reported in that table, and D and trimming were inferred from the DNA itself. Among about 64,000 clones listed, around nine tenths were seen once. This CDR3 is 14 amino acids long. Germline CDR1 is LNHDA and CDR2 is SQIVND (reference sequence). Trimming took 3 bases from V and 8 from J; bases not matched to a gene: 9. This sequence joins TRBV19 and TRBJ1-2; 7 bases match TRBD1. This sequence was found in an elderly woman with active COVID-19. The specimen was peripheral blood. This CDR3 is CASSIPTGVKGYTF. The DNA for the CDR3 is TGTGCCAGTAGTATTCCAACAGGGGTAAAGGGCTACACCTTC.